These T cell receptor beta chains were read from a single sample in a study of cytomegalovirus exposure and HLA in healthy donors. Here immunoSEQ multiplex PCR was the method, and the copy in TCRdb shows in-frame clones only, minus some. The data show under 250,000 clones, roughly 87% seen once. Sequencing input: PBMCs. All receptors come from a young man in good health and CMV-seropositive. CDR3s include the opening cysteine and the closing phenylalanine or tryptophan. Fields, in order: D gene, clone size, V gene, J gene, CDR3 DNA, CDR3 protein. The D gene is left open where the match is weak. For some rows the clone size is stated as once, few or many, or as a class when expanded; others skip it.

TRBD1,NA,TRBV2,TRBJ1-1,TGTGCCAGCAGTGAACAGGGACAGGGAGGTGAAGCTTTCTTT,CASSEQGQGGEAFF
NA,NA,TRBV19,TRBJ1-1,TGTGCCAGTAGTATCGGACACTTGAACACTGAAGCTTTCTTT,CASSIGHLNTEAFF
NA,NA,TRBV27,TRBJ2-1,TGTGCCAGCAGTAGATTACACGACAATGAGCAGTTCTTC,CASSRLHDNEQFF
NA,NA,TRBV4-1,TRBJ1-1,TGCGCCAGTAGGAGGGAGGGCACTGAAGCTTTCTTT,CASRREGTEAFF
NA,NA,TRBV7-9,TRBJ2-7,TGTGCCAGCAGCTTAGTCGGCAGTTCCCACGAGCAGTACTTC,CASSLVGSSHEQYF
TRBD1,few,TRBV5-1,TRBJ1-1,TGCGCCAGCAGCGAAGAGACAGGGTTGGGAACTGAAGCTTTCTTT,CASSEETGLGTEAFF
NA,NA,TRBV5-1,TRBJ2-1,TGCGCCAGCAGCGCCTTGCCCAACGTGGGTGAGCAGTTCTTC,CASSALPNVGEQFF
NA,NA,TRBV6-5,TRBJ2-7,TGTGCCAGCAGGTCCGTCTCCTACGAGCAGTACTTC,CASRSVSYEQYF
TRBD2,NA,TRBV25-1,TRBJ2-1,TGTGCCAGCAGTGAGGGACTAGCGGGAGACGGGGAGCAGTTCTTC,CASSEGLAGDGEQFF
NA,NA,TRBV5-8,TRBJ2-1,TGTGCCAGCAGCTTGGGAGTGATATACAATGAGCAGTTCTTC,CASSLGVIYNEQFF
TRBD1,NA,TRBV30,TRBJ1-4,TGTGCCTGGTCAGGGGGCCCAGCTAATGAAAAACTGTTTTTT,CAWSGGPANEKLFF
TRBD2,once,TRBV5-1,TRBJ2-1,TGCGCCAGCAGCTTGGTGCTAGCGGGACACAATGAGCAGTTCTTC,CASSLVLAGHNEQFF
TRBD2,NA,TRBV19,TRBJ2-1,TGTGCCAGTAGTAAGCCACCTTGGGGCGGACTAGCGGTGTCCTACAATGAGCAGTTCTTC,CASSKPPWGGLAVSYNEQFF
NA,NA,TRBV5-1,TRBJ1-2,TGCGCCAGCAGCCCCCCCGCGCGCTATGGCTACACCTTC,CASSPPARYGYTF
NA,NA,TRBV4-2,TRBJ2-7,TGTGCCAGCAGCCAAGTACTAACCTACGAGCAGTACTTC,CASSQVLTYEQYF
TRBD2,NA,TRBV7-3,TRBJ2-1,TGTGCCAGCAGCTTAGGGGCTAGCGGGAGAAATGAGCAGTTCTTC,CASSLGASGRNEQFF
TRBD2,NA,TRBV10-3,TRBJ2-7,TGTGCCATCAGTGAAGGACTAGCGAGCTACGAGCAGTACTTC,CAISEGLASYEQYF
NA,NA,TRBV14,TRBJ2-1,TGTGCCAGCAGCCACCCGAGGGGCTCCTACAATGAGCAGTTCTTC,CASSHPRGSYNEQFF
NA,NA,TRBV15,TRBJ1-1,TGTGCCACCAGCAGAGATCAGACTGAAGCTTTCTTT,CATSRDQTEAFF
NA,once,TRBV20-1,TRBJ2-7,TGCAGTGCTAGAGATAGGTCTCAGCAGTACTTC,CSARDRSQQYF
TRBD1,NA,TRBV7-9,TRBJ1-1,TGTGCCAGCAGCCCAGGGGGATATGGAGCTTTCTTT,CASSPGGYGAFF
TRBD1,NA,TRBV28,TRBJ2-7,TGTGCCAGCAGTACAAGACAGGGGACGTACGAGCAGTACTTC,CASSTRQGTYEQYF
NA,NA,TRBV5-1,TRBJ2-3,TGCGCCAGCAGAGGGGACCCAGATACGCAGTATTTT,CASRGDPDTQYF
NA,NA,TRBV5-1,TRBJ2-7,TGCGCCAGCAGAACCAAGGGGGGTTCCTACGAGCAGTACTTC,CASRTKGGSYEQYF
NA,NA,TRBV7-2,TRBJ2-1,TGTGCCAGCAGCCCCTCAGGGTGGGCATACAATGAGCAGTTCTTC,CASSPSGWAYNEQFF
TRBD1,few,TRBV4-2,TRBJ2-7,TGTGCCAGCAGCCCGGACAGGTCGTCTCCTTACGAGCAGTACTTC,CASSPDRSSPYEQYF
NA,NA,TRBV27,TRBJ1-3,TGTGCCAGCAGTTGGAACTCTGGAAACACCATATATTTT,CASSWNSGNTIYF
NA,NA,TRBV14,TRBJ2-7,TGTGCCAGCAGCCCACAGGACTACGAGCAGTACTTC,CASSPQDYEQYF
TRBD1,NA,TRBV10-1,TRBJ1-1,TGCGCCAGCAGTGGCTATAGGACAGGTACCACTGAAGCTTTCTTT,CASSGYRTGTTEAFF
TRBD1,NA,TRBV5-1,TRBJ2-7,TGCGCCAGCAGCGTATACAGGGGTGCCGAGCAGTACTTC,CASSVYRGAEQYF
NA,few,TRBV7-9,TRBJ2-7,TGTGCCAGCAGAGACGGGGCCAGCCTGGAGCAGTACTTC,CASRDGASLEQYF
TRBD1,NA,TRBV6-1,TRBJ1-2,TGTGCCAGCCAGGGGGGTAACTATGGCTACACCTTC,CASQGGNYGYTF
NA,NA,TRBV4-1,TRBJ2-7,TGCGCCAGCAGCAAGAGTCCGGGAGCGGCAGAGGAGCAGTACTTC,CASSKSPGAAEEQYF
NA,NA,TRBV6-5,TRBJ2-7,TGTGCCAGCAGTTCCCTGGGTAGCCAGGGGATAGGCGAGCAGTACTTC,CASSSLGSQGIGEQYF
NA,NA,TRBV25-1,TRBJ2-1,TGTGCCAGCAGTGAATCTGGCTACAATGAGCAGTTCTTC,CASSESGYNEQFF
NA,NA,TRBV20-1,TRBJ2-5,TGCAGTGCTCCCCGAGGGGAGACCCAGTACTTC,CSAPRGETQYF
NA,NA,TRBV11-2,TRBJ2-3,TGTGCCAGCAGCCCCCCAGGTCCGGATACGCAGTATTTT,CASSPPGPDTQYF
NA,NA,TRBV30,TRBJ2-1,TGTGCCTGGAGTGGGGGGAGAGGGTGGAATGAGCAGTTCTTC,CAWSGGRGWNEQFF
NA,NA,TRBV20-1,TRBJ1-3,TGCAGTGCTGGACAGAGAAACACCATATATTTT,CSAGQRNTIYF